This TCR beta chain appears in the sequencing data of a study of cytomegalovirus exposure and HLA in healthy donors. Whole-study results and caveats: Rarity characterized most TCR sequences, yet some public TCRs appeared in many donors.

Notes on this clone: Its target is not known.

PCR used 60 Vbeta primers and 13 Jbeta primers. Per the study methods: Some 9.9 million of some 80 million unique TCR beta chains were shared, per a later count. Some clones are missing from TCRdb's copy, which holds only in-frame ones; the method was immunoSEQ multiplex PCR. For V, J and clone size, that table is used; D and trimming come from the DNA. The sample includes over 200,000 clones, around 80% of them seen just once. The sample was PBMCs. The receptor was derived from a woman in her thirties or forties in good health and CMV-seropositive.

As DNA, the CDR3 is TGTGCCAGCAGCCCTCGGGGACGGCGAGCGGGAGCTGACTACAATGAGCAGTTCTTC. This codes for CASSPRGRRAGADYNEQFF. The chain combines TRBV11-2 with TRBJ2-1; 8 bases match TRBD2. The ends lost 5 bases at V and 3 bases at J; junction bases unmatched: 18. This CDR3 region has 19 residues. From germline, CDR1 is SGHAT and CDR2 FQNNGV.